Listed here are 14 T cell receptor beta chains from one sample, sequenced in a study of CD8+ T cells in alopecia areata (dated by TCRdb to 2016 to 2019). Libraries were prepared through the immunoSEQ multiplex PCR assay. For TCR sequencing, RNA was extracted from every sample and reverse transcribed into cDNA to serve as template. TCRdb limited this immuneACCESS table to in-frame rearrangements with V and J called. A share of clones is missing; checked studies link under half to unresolved V genes, and the rest is unexplained. The sample table records approximately 160,000 clones; around three fifths of these occur just once. The ten largest account for 12% to 15% of the sample. The time point label, read with the paper, signifies: roughly 24 weeks on oral tofacitinib. Read against the paper, the sample's treatment or condition label means: oral pan-JAK inhibitor, 5-10 mg twice daily. This material consisted of CD4+ T cells sorted from blood, taken at week 24, from a patient treated with tofacitinib. These receptors all stem from a human donor with alopecia areata.

This clone appeared a few times. The rearrangement links TRBV23-1 to TRBJ2-2; weak D call: TRBD1 (8 bases). TRBV23-1 is assigned to the ORF class and has an uncertain function. The length of the CDR3 is 22 residues. V dropped 0 bases and J dropped 5 bases, with 31 bases sitting between them. The DNA of the CDR3 is TGCGCCAGCAGTCAATCGACAGGGGATGGCGGCGGGGGCATTAGCTTGACCGGGGAGCTGTTTTTT. The encoded protein is CASSQSTGDGGGGISLTGELFF.

This clone appeared a few times. The gene calls are TRBV6-5 and TRBJ1-6; 10 bases are shared with TRBD1. With V trimmed by 4 bases and J by 10 bases, 7 bases remained unmatched. CDR1 is MNHEY and CDR2 is SVGAGI in the germline V gene. The CDR3 spans 15 residues. The CDR3 loop reads CASSSDRGTESPLHF. The DNA for the CDR3 is TGTGCCAGCAGTTCGGACAGGGGGACGGAATCACCCCTCCACTTT.

This chain connects TRBV12-5 to TRBJ2-2; 7 bases match TRBD1. This CDR3 comprises 15 residues. The germline V gene encodes CDR1 LGHNT and CDR2 FRNRAP. With 6 bases clipped from V and 6 bases from J, the junction kept 10 bases outside the gene matches. For the CDR3, the DNA is TGTGCTAGTGGACCATCCACAGGGGCGGCCGGGGAGCTGTTTTTT. Translated: CASGPSTGAAGELFF.

This chain links TRBV29-1 with TRBJ2-2; D remains unclear. The CDR3 extends over 12 amino acids. The germline V gene encodes CDR1 SQVTM and CDR2 ANQGSEA. Between the trimmed V and J ends, which lost 7 bases and 3 bases, there was a span of 9 bases. CDR3 region: CSAQPYTGELFF. The CDR3 nucleotides are TGCAGCGCCCAACCCTACACCGGGGAGCTGTTTTTT.

The V gene is TRBV30, the J gene TRBJ2-7; TRBD1 matches at 7 bases. Germline values: CDR1 GTSNPN, CDR2 SVGIG (reference sequence). CDR3 length equals 13 residues. J was trimmed by 0 bases and V by 6 bases; bases with no gene match: 5. DNA for the CDR3: TGTGCCTGCAACAGGGGAAACTCCTACGAGCAGTACTTC. Its translation is CACNRGNSYEQYF.

This clone has just one count. This chain uses TRBV25-1 with TRBJ2-7, with D tentatively TRBD1 or TRBD2 (7 bases each). From germline, CDR1 is MGHDK and CDR2 SYGVNS. Trimming left V 1 base short and J 2 bases short, with 15 bases between. This CDR3 has 16 residues. The chain's CDR3 is CASSEFGGTVTYEQYF. The CDR3 DNA reads as TGTGCCAGCAGTGAATTCGGGGGGACAGTCACCTACGAGCAGTACTTC.

The CDR3 DNA is TGTGCCAGCTCACCGAGGACTAGCGGGGGGGTAGATGAGCAGTTCTTC. It translates to CASSPRTSGGVDEQFF. The V gene is TRBV18, the J gene TRBJ2-1; 15 positions agree with TRBD2. Unmatched junction bases numbered 5, after V lost 3 bases and J lost 8 bases. The CDR3 loop spans 16 amino acids. The germline V gene has CDR1 KGHSH and CDR2 LQKENI.

The chain couples TRBV2 to TRBJ2-1; D unclear. The ends were cut back, 5 bases at V and 4 bases at J, with 3 bases in the middle. Germline CDR1 reads SNHLY; CDR2 reads FYNNEI. The CDR3 contains 11 residues. CDR3 sequence (DNA): TGTGCCAGCAGTCAGTACAATGAGCAGTTCTTC. It is translated as CASSQYNEQFF. Based on the CDR3 plus reference TRBV2 and TRBJ2-1, the full variable domain is EPEVTQTPSHQVTQMGQEVILRCVPISNHLYFYWYRQILGQKVEFLVSFYNNEISEKSEIFDDQFSVERPDGSNFTLKIRSTKLEDSAMYFCASSQYNEQFFGPGTRLTVL.

This clone was seen only once. It may be a read error: a sequence one base away is much more abundant. V usage is TRBV7-6 and J usage is TRBJ1-1, with 8 bases lining up with TRBD1. The length of the CDR3 is 13 residues. The germline gives CDR1 SGHVS, CDR2 FNYEAQ. Trimming at V came to 4 bases and at J to 4 bases, leaving 2 bases not matched to a gene. This chain's CDR3 is CASSSQGGTEAFF. In DNA, the CDR3 is TGTGCCAGCAGCTCACAGGGGGGCACTGAAGCTTTCTTT.

This clone showed up just a few times. The V call is TRBV5-1, the J call TRBJ1-1; D gene ambiguous. Germline V gene data show CDR1 as SGHRS and CDR2 as YFSETQ. V was clipped by 0 bases and J by 4 bases, with 7 bases between them. The CDR3 contains 13 residues. The CDR3 DNA follows: TGCGCCAGCAGCTTGGACAGCCTCACTGAAGCTTTCTTT. The encoded protein is CASSLDSLTEAFF.

The genes are TRBV6-5 and TRBJ1-6; no firm D call. The CDR3 totals 13 residues. Germline CDR1 reads MNHEY; CDR2 reads SVGAGI. Deletions cut 2 bases from V and 10 bases from J, with 9 bases between. The CDR3 bases are TGTGCCAGCAGTTACGAGGGTCGGTCACCCCTCCACTTT. This translates into CASSYEGRSPLHF.

This clone was recorded only once. The chain is built from TRBV10-3 and TRBJ2-7, with D perhaps given as TRBD1 or TRBD2 (5 bases each). This CDR3 comprises 15 residues. Germline CDR1 is ENHRY and CDR2 is SYGVKD. Deletions cut 0 bases from V and 2 bases from J, with 11 bases between. CDR3 residues: CAISESGGSTYEQYF. The CDR3 DNA reads as TGTGCCATCAGTGAGTCTGGGGGATCAACCTACGAGCAGTACTTC.

The gene calls are TRBV6-5 and TRBJ1-6; D is uncertain. Germline V gene data show CDR1 as MNHEY and CDR2 as SVGAGI. Trimming left V 5 bases short and J 4 bases short, with 9 bases between. The CDR3 has 14 residues. For the CDR3, the DNA is TGTGCCAGCAGTCTACAGAGATATAATTCACCCCTCCACTTT. Amino acids: CASSLQRYNSPLHF.

V and J are TRBV30 and TRBJ1-5; no clear D. The germline V gene has CDR1 GTSNPN and CDR2 SVGIG (reference sequence). This CDR3 comprises 13 residues. V dropped 1 base and J dropped 1 base, with 5 bases sitting between them. CDR3 region: CAWSEGSNQPQHF. The CDR3 coding sequence is TGTGCCTGGAGTGAGGGCAGCAATCAGCCCCAGCATTTT.